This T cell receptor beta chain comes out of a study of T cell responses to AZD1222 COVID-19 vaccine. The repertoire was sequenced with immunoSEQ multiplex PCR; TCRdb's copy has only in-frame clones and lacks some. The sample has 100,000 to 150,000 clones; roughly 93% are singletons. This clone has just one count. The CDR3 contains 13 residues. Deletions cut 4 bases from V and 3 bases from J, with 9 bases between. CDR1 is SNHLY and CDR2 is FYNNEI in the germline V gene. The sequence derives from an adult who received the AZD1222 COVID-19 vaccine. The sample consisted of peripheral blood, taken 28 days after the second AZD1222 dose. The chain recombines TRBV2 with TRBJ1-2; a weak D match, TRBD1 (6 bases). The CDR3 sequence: CASSGDTYYGYTF. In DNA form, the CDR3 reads TGTGCCAGCAGTGGGGACACCTACTATGGCTACACCTTC.